This TCR beta chain was identified during a study of CD8 T cells in ankylosing spondylitis. Each TCR beta library was made by quantitative 5'-RACE that incorporated molecular barcodes. TCRdb re-called the 5' RACE reads with MiXCR, one entry per CDR3 protein. This table holds 220,000 or so distinct CDR3 sequences, roughly a tenth found once. Whole-study results and caveats: Among TCR beta sequences, a motif of eight highly homologous variants appeared characteristic of ankylosing spondylitis blood. A subset of motif variants has previously been described in the synovial fluid and blood of reactive arthritis.

For this clonotype: Its matching antigen is unknown.

Germline V gene data show CDR1 as SGHRS and CDR2 as YFSETQ. The CDR3 has 16 residues. The ends lost 4 bases at V and 6 bases at J; junction bases unmatched: 14. The gene calls are TRBV5-1 and TRBJ2-7, with 9 bases that match TRBD1. Sample: blood, either unsorted or a sorted T cell fraction (not recorded which). This TCR was recovered from a male donor with ankylosing spondylitis or in good health (not recorded which). The CDR3 DNA sequence: TGCGCCAGCAGCGTGGGTCCGGGACAGGGATCGCTCGAGCAGTACTTC. Protein product: CASSVGPGQGSLEQYF.